This T cell receptor (beta chain) was identified in a study of shared clonotypes between healthy human individuals. The donor population consisted of healthy HIV-negative adults with no recent acute infections or vaccinations. Method: immunoSEQ multiplex PCR; TCRdb's copy keeps in-frame clones and lacks some. There are roughly 1 million clones in the sample; about 80% occur only once, and roughly 1.4% lies in the top ten. The CDR3 covers 12 residues. The germline V and J ends were trimmed by 11 bases and 5 bases, with 16 bases remaining between them. Per germline, CDR1 MNHNS and CDR2 SASEGT. A remark on this clone: No antigen is known for it.

The study, taken as a whole, reports: Unshared clonotypes carried lower generation probabilities than those common to all four donors. Rarefaction indicated that sorted-subset sequencing remained incomplete although depth was large.

The rearrangement joins TRBV6-1 to TRBJ2-7; D possibly matches TRBD1 or TRBD2 (5 bases each). Sequenced sample: memory CD4+ T cells sorted from blood. Subset given: CD45RA-negative fraction. The TCR sequence derives from a man between 18 and 29 years old in good health. The CDR3 nucleotides are TGTGCCTCCCGGGGCGTGGCTAACGAGCAGTACTTC. It yields the protein CASRGVANEQYF.